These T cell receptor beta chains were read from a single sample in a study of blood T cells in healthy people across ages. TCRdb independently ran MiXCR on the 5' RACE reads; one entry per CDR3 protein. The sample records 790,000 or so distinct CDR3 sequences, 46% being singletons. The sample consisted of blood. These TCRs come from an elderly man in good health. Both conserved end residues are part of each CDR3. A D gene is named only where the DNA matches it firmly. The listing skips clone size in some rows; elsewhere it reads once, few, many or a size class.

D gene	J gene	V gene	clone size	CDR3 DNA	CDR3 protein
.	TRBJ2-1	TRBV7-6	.	TGTGCCAGCAGCCCCCTTATAAGCCCGCTAGATGAGCAGTTCTTC	CASSPLISPLDEQFF
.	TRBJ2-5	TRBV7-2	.	TGTGCCAGCAGCTTAGATGGGGATAGGGGAGAGACCCAGTACTTC	CASSLDGDRGETQYF
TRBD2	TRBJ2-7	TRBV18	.	TGTGCCAGCTCACGCTATACTAGCGGGAGTGAATACACCTACGAGCAGTACTTC	CASSRYTSGSEYTYEQYF
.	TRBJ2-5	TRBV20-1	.	TGCAGTGCTAGAGAAGGGGAGACCCAGTACTTC	CSAREGETQYF
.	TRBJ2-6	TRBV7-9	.	TGTGCCAGCAGCTTTCTGGCAGGAACCTCTGGGGCCAGCGTCCTGACTTTC	CASSFLAGTSGASVLTF
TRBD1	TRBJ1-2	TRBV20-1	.	TGCAGTGCTAGGTTCCAGGGGGCTAGTGGCTACACCTTC	CSARFQGASGYTF
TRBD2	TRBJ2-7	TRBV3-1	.	TGTGCCAGCAGCCATGGGACTAGCCCCGAGCAGTACTTC	CASSHGTSPEQYF
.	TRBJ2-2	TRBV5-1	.	TGCGCCAGCAGGGGCGCCGGGACTCCGACCGACGGGGAGCTGTTTTTT	CASRGAGTPTDGELFF
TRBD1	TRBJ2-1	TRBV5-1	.	TGCGCCAGCAGCACAACAGGGGTGGCGTACAATGAGCAGTTCTTC	CASSTTGVAYNEQFF
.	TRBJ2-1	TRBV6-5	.	TGTGCCAGCAGTTACTCTCCCTCTAGTTCTCGGGGGAGTGAGCAGTTCTTC	CASSYSPSSSRGSEQFF
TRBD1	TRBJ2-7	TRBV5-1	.	TGCGCCAGCAGCTTGGCCGGGACAGGGGCTAGGGACGAGCAGTACTTC	CASSLAGTGARDEQYF
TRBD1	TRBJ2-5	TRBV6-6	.	TGTGCCAGCAGTTACTCTGGGGGACAGGGGCTAGGGGAGCAGTACTTC	CASSYSGGQGLGEQYF
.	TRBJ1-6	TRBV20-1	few	TGCAGTGCTGCCAAAGATTATAATTCACCCCTCCACTTT	CSAAKDYNSPLHF
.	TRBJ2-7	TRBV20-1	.	TGCAGTGCCAGATCCGGGGGAACCTACGAGCAGTACTTC	CSARSGGTYEQYF
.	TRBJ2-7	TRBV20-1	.	TGCAGTGCTAGAGACGACTTTTACGAGCAGTACTTC	CSARDDFYEQYF
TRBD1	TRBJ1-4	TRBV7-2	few	TGTGCCAGCAGCTTACTACAGGGGGCTTTTGAAAAACTGTTTTTT	CASSLLQGAFEKLFF
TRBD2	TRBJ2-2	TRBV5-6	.	TGTGCCAGCAGCTTGGTCTACGAGCGGGAGCCGAACACCGGGGAGCTGTTTTTT	CASSLVYEREPNTGELFF
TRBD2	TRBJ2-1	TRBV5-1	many	TGCGCCAGCAGTCTGGATAGCGGGAGGGATAATGAGCAGTTCTTC	CASSLDSGRDNEQFF
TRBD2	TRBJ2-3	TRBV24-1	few	TGTGCCACCAGTGATCCGGGACTAGCGGGAGGCGTTACCACTAGCACAGATACGCAGTATTTT	CATSDPGLAGGVTTSTDTQYF
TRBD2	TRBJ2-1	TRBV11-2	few	TGTGCCAGCACCCTGGAGGCGGGAGTGTACAATGAGCAGTTCTTC	CASTLEAGVYNEQFF
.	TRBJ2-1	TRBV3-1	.	TGTGCCAGCAGCCAAATAGACAACTACAATGAGCAGTTCTTC	CASSQIDNYNEQFF
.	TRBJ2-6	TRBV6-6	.	TGTGCCAGCACCTCACGGGGAAGAGGCTCTGGGGCCAACGTCCTGACTTTC	CASTSRGRGSGANVLTF
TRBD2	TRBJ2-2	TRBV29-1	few	TGCAGCGTTATAGAGACTAGCGGATACGCGAACACCGGGGAGCTGTTTTTT	CSVIETSGYANTGELFF
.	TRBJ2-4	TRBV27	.	TGTGCCAGCAGTTTATCGATTGGTTTCGGGCAGTACTTC	CASSLSIGFGQYF
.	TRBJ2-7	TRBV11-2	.	TGTGCCAGCAGCTTAGTGGGCGGAACCTACTACGAGCAGTACTTC	CASSLVGGTYYEQYF
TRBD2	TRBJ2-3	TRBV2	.	TGTGCCAGCACCCTTGGCAGGCGGGGACTAAGCACAGATACGCAGTATTTT	CASTLGRRGLSTDTQYF
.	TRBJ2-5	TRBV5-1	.	TGCGCCAGCAGCTGGGATATGGCAGCTCCGACCCAGTACTTC	CASSWDMAAPTQYF
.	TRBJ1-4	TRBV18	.	TGTGCCAGCTCGGCCGGGACCTTTAATGAAAAACTGTTTTTT	CASSAGTFNEKLFF
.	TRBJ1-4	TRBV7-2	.	TGTGCCAGCAGCTTTACGGGGGAGGTTAATGAAAAACTGTTTTTT	CASSFTGEVNEKLFF
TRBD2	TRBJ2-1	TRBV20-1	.	TGCAGTGCTAGATCCGGGACTAGCGGGGGCAATGAGCAGTTCTTC	CSARSGTSGGNEQFF
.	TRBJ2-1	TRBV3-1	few	TGTGCCAGCAGCCGAGCGCAGTTTGAGCAGTTCTTC	CASSRAQFEQFF
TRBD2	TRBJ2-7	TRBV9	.	TGTGCCAGCAGCGCCGGGACTAGCGGGAGCGAGCAGTACTTC	CASSAGTSGSEQYF
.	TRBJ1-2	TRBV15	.	TGTGCCACCAGCAGAGATCCAGGGAAAATAAGCTACACCTTC	CATSRDPGKISYTF